Detailed here is one T cell receptor (beta chain). Trimming removed 5 bases from V and 3 bases from J; junction bases left unmatched: 3. Germline-derived CDR1 and CDR2 are SNHLY and FYNNEI. This CDR3 has 14 amino acids. The data derive from a study of cytomegalovirus exposure and HLA in healthy donors. PCR involved 60 Vbeta and 13 Jbeta primers. Only in-frame clones appear in the TCRdb table, and some are missing; sequencing was by immunoSEQ multiplex PCR. The profile shows 80,000 to 100,000 clones, around 73% of them singletons. This receptor was taken from a man aged 35-49 years in good health and CMV-seronegative. The chain recombines TRBV2 with TRBJ1-5, with 8 nucleotides matching TRBD1. The sequenced sample consisted of PBMCs. The CDR3: CASSRQGNNQPQHF. The CDR3, as DNA: TGTGCCAGCAGTCGACAGGGGAACAATCAGCCCCAGCATTTT.